The 12 T cell receptor beta chains listed next were all sequenced from one sample in a study of T cell responses to AZD1222 COVID-19 vaccine. Here immunoSEQ multiplex PCR was the method, and the copy in TCRdb shows in-frame clones only, minus some. The table has under 150,000 clones, approximately 94% seen once; the top ten hold approximately 5.3%. The input for sequencing was peripheral blood, taken on day 0 of AZD1222 vaccination. The receptors originated from an adult in good health.

J is TRBJ1-1 and V is TRBV6-5, with D hard to call. CDR1 MNHEY and CDR2 SVGAGI come from the germline V gene. The CDR3 length is 13 residues. The ends were cut back, 2 bases at V and 7 bases at J, with 11 bases in the middle. CDR3 nucleotides: TGTGCCAGCAGTTACCGGGAGTGGGGTGAAGCTTTCTTT. This sequence encodes CASSYREWGEAFF.

The gene calls are TRBV5-4 and TRBJ2-1, with TRBD1 identical over 9 bases. The CDR3 runs to 13 residues. V shed 0 bases and J 12 bases; nucleotides not matched to a gene: 4. Per germline, CDR1 SGHNT and CDR2 YYREEE (reference sequence). The CDR3 sequence is CASSLGQGDTQFF. The CDR3 coding sequence is TGTGCCAGCAGCTTGGGACAGGGGGATACGCAGTTCTTC.

The rearrangement uses TRBV2 and TRBJ2-1; D may be TRBD1 or TRBD2 (6 bases each). The V end lost 6 bases, the J end lost 8 bases, and 20 bases lay between the germline ends. Per germline, CDR1 SNHLY and CDR2 FYNNEI. The CDR3 contains 15 residues. The CDR3 DNA is TGTGCCAGCAGAGTTCCGGGGGCGAATCCCGATGAGCAGTTCTTC. Residues: CASRVPGANPDEQFF.

The chain joins TRBV5-6 to TRBJ1-2; no firm D call. The germline gives CDR1 SGHDT, CDR2 YYEEEE. The CDR3 runs to 14 residues. V lost 0 bases, J lost 5 bases, and 11 bases lay in between. CDR3 sequence (DNA): TGTGCCAGCAGCTTGGGGCAGGCCTGGTATGGCTACACCTTC. This sequence encodes CASSLGQAWYGYTF.

J is TRBJ1-4 and V is TRBV7-9; D is ambiguous. Trimming cost V 4 bases and J 5 bases, with 11 bases left between them. The CDR3 has 14 residues. CDR1 is SEHNR, CDR2 FQNEAQ, per germline (reference sequence). In DNA form, the CDR3 reads TGTGCCAGCAGCTCAGGACGGATGAATGAAAAACTGTTTTTT. Translated, it gives CASSSGRMNEKLFF.

The chain combines TRBV28 with TRBJ2-7, with D possibly TRBD2 on 5 matching bases. Trimming removed 3 bases at V and 2 bases at J, with 11 bases between. This CDR3 comprises 14 residues. CDR1 MDHEN and CDR2 SYDVKM come from the germline V gene. CDR3 sequence reads: CASSLIGIAYEQYF. The CDR3 DNA follows: TGTGCCAGCAGTTTGATCGGGATCGCCTACGAGCAGTACTTC.

The chain has TRBV19 and TRBJ2-1; no clear D. There are 12 residues in the CDR3. Trimming stripped 2 bases from V and 9 bases from J, with 8 bases between. The V gene's germline CDR1 is LNHDA and CDR2 SQIVND (reference sequence). DNA for the CDR3: TGTGCCAGTAGTATAACTCACGGTGAGCAGTTCTTC. Translated, it gives CASSITHGEQFF.

The V call is TRBV5-6, the J call TRBJ1-5; no reliable D call. The germline gives CDR1 SGHDT, CDR2 YYEEEE. The CDR3 totals 14 residues. V was clipped by 4 bases and J by 0 bases, with 8 bases between them. CDR3 residues: CASSPWASNQPQHF. The CDR3 DNA reads as TGTGCCAGCAGCCCTTGGGCTAGCAATCAGCCCCAGCATTTT.

This rearrangement joins TRBV25-1 to TRBJ2-1; 9 nucleotides match TRBD1. CDR3 length equals 15 residues. V lost 8 bases, J lost 9 bases, and 14 bases stayed unmatched. Looked up from germline, CDR1 is MGHDK and CDR2 is SYGVNS. The CDR3 reads CASLPPGQGSGEQFF. CDR3 bases: TGTGCCAGCCTTCCTCCGGGACAGGGTAGTGGTGAGCAGTTCTTC.

This chain connects TRBV5-1 to TRBJ1-3; D uncertain. Germline V CDR1 and CDR2: SGHRS, YFSETQ. The germline V and J ends were trimmed by 1 base and 2 bases, with 10 bases remaining between them. This CDR3 spans 15 amino acids. In DNA form, the CDR3 reads TGCGCCAGCAGCTTGTCAAACCAGCCTGGAAACACCATATATTTT. It is translated as CASSLSNQPGNTIYF.

The CDR3 is CAGRTGGRETQYF. In DNA form, the CDR3 reads TGTGCCGGTCGGACAGGGGGCAGGGAGACCCAGTACTTC. The chain joins TRBV2 to TRBJ2-5, with 11 bases aligning to TRBD1. V trimming: 11 bases; J trimming: 5 bases; junction bases outside the gene matches: 7. Germline V lookup: CDR1 SNHLY, CDR2 FYNNEI. There are 13 residues in the CDR3.

The chain recombines TRBV7-2 with TRBJ2-5, with D maybe TRBD2 (6 bases). This CDR3 is built from 15 residues. Per germline, CDR1 SGHTA and CDR2 FQGNSA. The V end was cut by 0 bases, the J end by 2 bases, with 10 bases between. CDR3 nucleotide sequence: TGTGCCAGCAGCTTAGCTGGCGGAGGGCAAGAGACCCAGTACTTC. Its protein product is CASSLAGGGQETQYF.